Below are 24 T cell receptor beta chains sequenced from a single sample in a study of T cells in Graves' hyperthyroidism and ophthalmopathy. RNA transcripts provided the source from which TCR beta CDR3 regions were amplified. An initial round of RT-PCR targeting the TCR CDR3 relied on the HTBI primer set. TCRdb re-called the multiplex PCR reads through MiXCR, storing one row per CDR3 protein. The data show about 98,000 distinct CDR3 sequences, 35% to 50% seen once. Sequenced input: peripheral blood or thyroid tissue (not recorded which). All receptors derive from a woman aged 30 to 39 with Graves' hyperthyroidism.

This clonotype has a count of ten or more. At one of its ends the junction is not consistent with the germline gene, which may arise from a read error. The chain links TRBV20-1 to TRBJ1-5; unclear D gene. The CDR3 runs to 16 residues. CDR1 and CDR2 (germline): DFQATT, SNEGSKA (reference sequence). The CDR3 DNA sequence: TGCAGTGCGTCAGTTAGGAGGCCAGATAGCAATCACCCCCAGCATTTT. It encodes CSASVRRPDSNHPQHF.

In its sample, this clonotype was seen many times. J is TRBJ2-5 and V is TRBV7-9; possibly TRBD2 for D (6 bases). Germline CDR1 SEHNR, CDR2 FQNEAQ (reference sequence). There are 16 residues in the CDR3. Deletions cut 8 bases from V and 5 bases from J, with 24 bases between. The CDR3 bases are TGTGCCAGCGGGGCCGCGTCCCTAGCGCGTGAGGAGACCCAGTACTTC. It yields the protein CASGAASLAREETQYF. Looking up the rest from reference TRBV7-9 and TRBJ2-5 gives the full variable domain: DTGVSQNPRHKITKRGQNVTFRCDPISEHNRLYWYRQTLGQGPEFLTYFQNEAQLEKSRLLSDRFSAERPKGSFSTLEIQRTEQGDSAMYLCASGAASLAREETQYFGPGTRLLVL.

This clonotype was picked up many times. CDR3 amino acids: CASSLGTSDEGYTF. The CDR3, as DNA: TGTGCCAGCAGCTTGGGGACAAGTGATGAGGGCTACACCTTC. The V and J genes are TRBV5-6 and TRBJ1-2; tentatively, D is TRBD1 (5 bases). V was clipped by 0 bases and J by 8 bases, with 14 bases between them. Germline CDR1 is SGHDT and CDR2 is YYEEEE. This CDR3 is built from 14 residues.

This clonotype is a singleton in its sample. The rearrangement joins TRBV3-1 to TRBJ2-5; TRBD1 aligns across 10 bases. Per the germline V gene, CDR1 is LGHDT and CDR2 is YNNKEL (reference sequence). This CDR3 is built from 13 residues. Trimming removed 7 bases from V and 4 bases from J; junction bases left unmatched: 3. In DNA form, the CDR3 reads TGTGCCAGCATGAGGGACAGGGGAGAGACCCAGTACTTC. Encoded protein: CASMRDRGETQYF.

This clonotype was seen more than once but under ten times. V usage is TRBV10-3 and J usage is TRBJ2-5; maybe TRBD1 (5 bases). The CDR3 extends over 14 amino acids. V was cut by 10 bases and J by 7 bases, with 22 bases left in between. Germline V gene sequence: CDR1 ENHRY, CDR2 SYGVKD. The CDR3 is CATAAQESSVTQYF. The CDR3 bases are TGTGCCACCGCCGCACAGGAGTCCTCGGTGACCCAGTACTTC.

The J gene is TRBJ2-7, the V gene TRBV20-1; TRBD2 matches 11 bases. There are 14 residues in the CDR3. Per germline, CDR1 DFQATT and CDR2 SNEGSKA (reference sequence). Here the CDR3 reads CSARIAGGEDEQYF. The DNA for the CDR3 is TGCAGCGCCCGGATAGCGGGAGGGGAGGACGAGCAGTACTTC.

This clonotype was counted many times. The chain is built from TRBV15 and TRBJ1-6; D gene ambiguous. The germline V gene has CDR1 LNHNV and CDR2 YYDKDF (reference sequence). The CDR3 is 16 residues long. The V and J ends lost 0 bases and 8 bases respectively, with 14 bases between them. The CDR3 protein is CATSREFPNGDSPLHF. For the CDR3, the DNA is TGTGCCACCAGCAGAGAATTTCCTAACGGGGATTCACCCCTCCACTTT. The full variable domain, with the rest looked up from reference TRBV15 and TRBJ1-6, is DAMVIQNPRYQVTQFGKPVTLSCSQTLNHNVMYWYQQKSSQAPKLLFHYYDKDFNNEADTPDNFQSRRPNTSFCFLDIRSPGLGDTAMYLCATSREFPNGDSPLHFGNGTRLTVT.

This clonotype showed up many times. The V call is TRBV5-6, the J call TRBJ1-3; D uncertain. CDR3 length: 16 residues. Between the trimmed V and J ends, which lost 2 bases and 0 bases, there was a span of 12 bases. The germline V gene encodes CDR1 SGHDT and CDR2 YYEEEE. In nucleotides, the CDR3 is TGTGCCAGCAGCTTAGACGCGGGCATCTCTGGAAACACCATATATTTT. This translates into CASSLDAGISGNTIYF.

The CDR3 loop reads CATSRGRGKESEKLFF. The CDR3 nucleotides are TGTGCCACCAGCAGGGGCAGGGGGAAGGAGAGTGAAAAACTGTTTTTT. The rearrangement uses TRBV15 and TRBJ1-4; 7 bases match TRBD1. V was clipped by 3 bases and J by 7 bases; unmatched bases: 11. This CDR3 has 16 amino acids. Per germline, CDR1 LNHNV and CDR2 YYDKDF (reference sequence).

This clonotype was counted ten times or more. The J gene is TRBJ1-2, the V gene TRBV20-1; 8 bases fit TRBD1. The CDR3 is 12 amino acids. J was trimmed by 4 bases and V by 6 bases; bases with no gene match: 4. The germline V gene encodes CDR1 DFQATT and CDR2 SNEGSKA (reference sequence). CDR3 sequence (DNA): TGCAGTGCCACGACAGGGGCCTATGGCTACACCTTC. Protein: CSATTGAYGYTF.

The chain joins TRBV9 to TRBJ1-5; 8 bases align to TRBD1. The CDR3 is 15 residues long. From germline, CDR1 is SGDLS and CDR2 YYNGEE. V lost 3 bases to trimming and J lost 2 bases; unmatched junction nucleotides: 4. As DNA, the CDR3 is TGTGCCAGCAGCGCGGGACAGGCTTGCAATCAGCCCCAGCATTTT. This translates into CASSAGQACNQPQHF.

This clonotype has only a few counts. Just one base apart from a much larger clone, this may be a read error. The DNA for the CDR3 is TGCGCCAGCAGCCCACGACAGAGGGGCACCTACGAGCAGTACTTC. This translates into CASSPRQRGTYEQYF. V usage is TRBV5-1 and J usage is TRBJ2-7; perhaps D is TRBD1 or TRBD2 (5 bases each). The CDR3 has 15 amino acids. Looked up from germline, CDR1 is SGHRS and CDR2 is YFSETQ. The V end lost 4 bases, the J end lost 2 bases, and 16 bases lay between the germline ends.

This clonotype has a count of ten or more. The V gene is TRBV6-1, the J gene TRBJ2-2; D is uncertain. V lost 4 bases and J lost 6, with 18 bases in between. The length of the CDR3 is 16 residues. Germline V gene lookup returns CDR1 MNHNS and CDR2 SASEGT. CDR3 in amino acids: CASSALQHGVPGELFF. In DNA form, the CDR3 reads TGTGCCAGCAGTGCCCTACAGCATGGGGTTCCCGGGGAGCTGTTTTTT.

V gene TRBV20-1 combines with J gene TRBJ2-5; 7 nucleotides align to TRBD2. This CDR3 is 16 amino acids long. Germline values: CDR1 DFQATT, CDR2 SNEGSKA (reference sequence). Trimming took 5 bases from V and 0 from J; bases not matched to a gene: 12. The CDR3 bases are TGCAGTGCTTCGCTGGGCGGTGGGGGGGACCAAGAGACCCAGTACTTC. Translating it yields CSASLGGGGDQETQYF.

This clonotype has a single count. At one end, the junction sequence differs from germline, possibly due to a read error. The rearrangement links TRBV29-1 to TRBJ1-1; TRBD1 matches at 7 bases. This CDR3 has 15 residues. From germline, CDR1 is SQVTM and CDR2 ANQGSEA. This CDR3 reads CSVDAGSGTEEEGFF. In DNA form, the CDR3 reads TGCAGCGTTGACGCCGGATCTGGGACAGAGGAAGAAGGTTTCTTT. The complete variable domain, with remaining parts taken from reference TRBV29-1 and TRBJ1-1, reads SAVISQKPSRDICQRGTSLTIQCQVDSQVTMMFWYRQQPGQSLTLIATANQGSEATYESGFVIDKFPISRPNLTFSTLTVSNMSPEDSSIYLCSVDAGSGTEEEGFFGQGTRLTVV.

The chain employs TRBV20-1 and TRBJ1-6; weak D call: TRBD1 (5 bases). V lost 3 bases and J 3 bases, leaving 15 bases between the germline ends. The CDR3 loop spans 16 amino acids. Germline V gene data show CDR1 as DFQATT and CDR2 as SNEGSKA (reference sequence). CDR3 sequence (DNA): TGCAGTGCTAGGGGGGGTACGGGCGACTATAATTCACCCCTCCACTTT. Translated: CSARGGTGDYNSPLHF.

The chain couples TRBV20-1 to TRBJ1-5; tentatively, D is TRBD1 (6 bases). CDR1 is DFQATT and CDR2 is SNEGSKA in the germline V gene (reference sequence). The CDR3 loop spans 14 amino acids. The V gene lost 5 bases and the J gene lost 0 bases, with 11 bases spanning the gap. CDR3 in DNA: TGCAGTGCTCAGACAGGCAATAGCAATCAGCCCCAGCATTTT. Translating it yields CSAQTGNSNQPQHF.

This clonotype was found many times. V usage is TRBV7-3 and J usage is TRBJ1-1; tentatively, D is TRBD1 (5 bases). V was pared by 4 bases and J by 5 bases, with 14 bases between. CDR1 and CDR2 from the germline V gene are SGHTA and FQGTGA. The CDR3 covers 14 residues. In nucleotides, the CDR3 is TGTGCCAGCAGCTCGGGGGGTTGGGGAACTGAAGCTTTCTTT. Protein: CASSSGGWGTEAFF.

The CDR3 sequence is CASSPYTGAEGYTF. As DNA, the CDR3 is TGTGCCAGCAGCCCTTACACAGGGGCGGAAGGCTACACCTTC. This chain links TRBV7-6 with TRBJ1-2; TRBD1 aligns across 7 bases. Losses at the gene ends were 5 bases for V and 8 bases for J; bases not matched to a gene: 11. CDR1 and CDR2 (germline): SGHVS, FNYEAQ. The CDR3 covers 14 residues.

Remarks on this clonotype: Germline and junction disagree at one end, which may indicate a read error. This chain connects TRBV10-3 to TRBJ1-2, with D possibly being TRBD1 (5 bases). The CDR3 length is 14 residues. The germline CDR1 and CDR2 sequences are ENHRY and SYGVKD. DNA for the CDR3: TGTGCCATCAGTGACGACAGTCCCTCCGCGGGCTACACTTTC. Residues: CAISDDSPSAGYTF.

The chain has TRBV28 and TRBJ1-5, with TRBD1 identical over 8 bases. V lost 10 bases to trimming and J lost 0 bases; unmatched junction nucleotides: 11. Per germline, CDR1 MDHEN and CDR2 SYDVKM. This CDR3 region has 16 residues. CDR3 amino acids: CATDLGTGYSNQPQHF. The CDR3 DNA sequence: TGTGCCACCGACCTAGGGACAGGCTATAGCAATCAGCCCCAGCATTTT.

This clonotype was picked up many times. The gene calls are TRBV5-1 and TRBJ1-1, with a weak D call TRBD1 (6 bases). This CDR3 region has 13 residues. With 4 bases removed from V and 10 bases from J, the gap between germline ends came to 17 bases. Per germline, CDR1 SGHRS and CDR2 YFSETQ. The CDR3 sequence is CASSTRDTNLAFF. DNA of the CDR3: TGCGCCAGCAGCACCCGGGACACTAATTTAGCTTTCTTT.

This clonotype appeared many times. V is TRBV12-3 or TRBV12-4 and J is TRBJ2-3; D gene unclear. Trimming cost V 5 bases and J 4 bases, with 4 bases left between them. The CDR3 runs to 11 residues. CDR3 loop: CASSIADTQYF. DNA for the CDR3: TGTGCCAGCAGTATCGCAGATACGCAGTATTTT.

This clonotype was detected ten times or more. The chain has TRBV20-1 and TRBJ2-7, with D perhaps TRBD2 (6 bases). Looked up from germline, CDR1 is DFQATT and CDR2 is SNEGSKA (reference sequence). The V gene lost 5 bases and the J gene lost 3 bases, with 11 bases spanning the gap. CDR3 size: 12 residues. The CDR3 region has the DNA TGCAGTGCTCCAGTGGGGGGCTACGAGCAGTACTTC. Its translation: CSAPVGGYEQYF.